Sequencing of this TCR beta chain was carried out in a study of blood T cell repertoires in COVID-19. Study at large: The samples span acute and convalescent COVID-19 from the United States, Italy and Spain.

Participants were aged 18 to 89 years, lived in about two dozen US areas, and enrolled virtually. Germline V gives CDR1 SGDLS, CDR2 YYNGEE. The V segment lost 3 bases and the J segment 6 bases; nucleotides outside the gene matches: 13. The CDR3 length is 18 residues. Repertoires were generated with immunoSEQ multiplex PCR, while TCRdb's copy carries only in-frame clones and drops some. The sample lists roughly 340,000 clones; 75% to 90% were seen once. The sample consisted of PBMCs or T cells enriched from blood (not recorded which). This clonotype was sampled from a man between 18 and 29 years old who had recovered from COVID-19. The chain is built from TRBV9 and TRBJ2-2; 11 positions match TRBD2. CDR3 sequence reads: CASSGGPIAGGRSGELFF. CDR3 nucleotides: TGTGCCAGCAGCGGAGGCCCCATAGCGGGAGGGCGGTCCGGGGAGCTGTTTTTT. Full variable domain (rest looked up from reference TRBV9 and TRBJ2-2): DSGVTQTPKHLITATGQRVTLRCSPRSGDLSVYWYQQSLDQGLQFLIQYYNGEERAKGNILERFSAQQFPDLHSELNLSSLELGDSALYFCASSGGPIAGGRSGELFFGEGSRLTVL.